Detailed here is one TCR beta chain. Its antigen is currently not known. No qualities accompany the bases; no much larger clone lies one base away. The CDR3 regions of human TCRbeta chains were analyzed by immunosequencing. As for the original processing: Repertoire TCRs were checked for matches against a reference library of SARS-CoV-2-specific TCRs that had been generated using the MIRA antigen-specificity platform. Breadth meant the fraction of unique TCRs that were SARS-CoV-2-associated, whereas depth meant the fraction of total T cells that were SARS-CoV-2-associated. Using the MIRA data, each spike-specific TCR was assigned both to the spike region to which the TCR was reactive and to a CD4 or CD8 class. Log10-transformed breadth and depth values were compared by one-way ANOVA with Sidak's multiple comparisons tests. TCRdb obtained this table from immuneACCESS and retained in-frame rearrangements with V and J assigned. These tables miss some clones; where compared with another copy, unresolved V genes account for less than half of the shortfall, and the remainder is unexplained. The V and J calls and clone size come from that table; D and trimming were worked out from the DNA. The sample table shows 40,000 or so clones, and roughly 83% are seen once. In total, the top ten clones hold under 20% of the sample.

The record originates from a study of T cell responses to AZD1222 COVID-19 vaccine (dated by TCRdb to the early 2020s). General notes on the study: TCR sequencing covered fewer than 250 trial participants: around 210 given two doses of AZD1222 and 26 given two doses of MenACWY control vaccine. Trial participants were enrolled by age into 18-55, 56-69 and 70-plus year subgroups, with roughly 160, 29 and 62 TCR-sequenced participants respectively.

Overall study outcomes, separate from this receptor: Conclusions about previously exposed vaccinees are limited, since just five to seven AZD1222 recipients were seropositive for SARS-CoV-2 at baseline. The 56-69-year group was small, and its depth increase did not reach significance, likely because of low power. Because no day 14 peak-response samples were available, the repertoires could be characterized only after the peak T cell response. After two AZD1222 doses, both the breadth and the depth of spike-specific TCRs were significantly higher than at day 0 and than in MenACWY recipients. Reportedly, close to half of the unique spike-specific TCRs recognized epitopes lying outside the regions that are mutated in the B.1.351 and B.1.1.7 variants. Participants were mostly white British and included more females than males, and it was suggested by the authors that clonal diversity may have been underestimated. Vaccine-associated CD4 TCRs spanned the whole spike protein, with dominant responses in regions 160-218 and 743-854.

Taken with the paper, the label for time point translates to: about 28 days (+/-7) after the second vaccine dose. AZD1222 recipients with second doses at about 4 weeks or about 12 weeks were pooled, because spike-specific TCR depth and breadth did not differ between schedules. The vaccinee samples were drawn from two UK trials, COV001 and COV002, one of which was a single-blind randomized controlled phase 2/3 trial testing AZD1222 (ChAdOx1 nCoV-19) in healthy adults. For TCRbeta chain sequencing, PBMC samples from trial participants were taken at day 0 and at day 28 after the second dose. V is cut by 11 bases and J by 5 bases, and the space between the germline ends is 13 bases. From the cysteine through the phenylalanine, the CDR3 covers 12 amino acids. The retained sequence is limited to the CDR3, 36 bases, with the frame set at the first base. The germline V gene sets CDR1 to ENHRY and CDR2 to SYGVKD.

The source material was peripheral blood, sampled 28 days after the second AZD1222 dose. The TCR comes from an adult who received the AZD1222 COVID-19 vaccine. The chain joins TRBV10-3 to TRBJ2-1; D gene: possibly TRBD2, on 6 matching bases. Here the CDR3 is given as CAAGGADNEQFF. Read as DNA, the sequence is TGTGCCGCGGGCGGGGCGGACAATGAGCAGTTCTTC.